This T cell receptor (beta chain) was captured in a study of early stage breast cancer tumors. The ends lost 2 bases at V and 6 bases at J; junction bases unmatched: 30. There are 24 residues in the CDR3. Germline CDR1 MNHGY, CDR2 SAAAGT. Each sample had two DNA replicates, around 0.45 ug blood or roughly 1.5 ug tissue. Clones were read by immunoSEQ multiplex PCR, and TCRdb kept only the in-frame ones, dropping some. The data show approximately 11,000 clones, over 60% seen once. The genes are TRBV6-8 and TRBJ2-1; TRBD2 agrees at 11 bases. The source is a person aged 35 to 50 with breast cancer. Sequences were obtained from breast tumor tissue. CDR3 coding DNA: TGTGCCAGCAGTTACCGTACTAGGACAGCCATTAAGACCGAGCCGGGACTAGCGGCCAATGAGCAGTTCTTC. This codes for CASSYRTRTAIKTEPGLAANEQFF.